Below are 9 T cell receptor beta chains sequenced from a single sample in a study of cytomegalovirus exposure and HLA in healthy donors. Vbeta (60) and Jbeta (13) primers were used in the PCR. Using immunoSEQ multiplex PCR, the repertoire was profiled, and TCRdb retains in-frame clones only, with some absent. The table has some 190,000 clones, 60% to 85% seen once. Sequenced: PBMCs. These TCRs come from a woman aged 18-29 years in good health and CMV-seronegative.

The chain carries TRBV9 and TRBJ2-1; the match to TRBD2 covers 9 bases. CDR3 length: 16 amino acids. The germline V gene encodes CDR1 SGDLS and CDR2 YYNGEE. The V gene end was trimmed by 0 bases and the J gene end by 2 bases; junction bases not matched to a gene: 3. In nucleotides, the CDR3 is TGTGCCAGCAGCGTAGGTAGCGGGGGCCCCTACAATGAGCAGTTCTTC. Amino acids: CASSVGSGGPYNEQFF.

The chain joins TRBV15 to TRBJ1-2; D is unresolved. CDR1 and CDR2 (germline): LNHNV, YYDKDF (reference sequence). Trimming took off 5 bases at V and 3 bases at J, with 22 bases between the two ends. The CDR3 totals 17 residues. CDR3 amino acids: CATSPIYAFRSDYGYTF. CDR3 nucleotides: TGTGCCACCAGCCCAATTTACGCATTCAGAAGTGACTATGGCTACACCTTC.

This chain links TRBV7-2 with TRBJ2-7; TRBD1 is a possible D gene (5 bases). This CDR3 is built from 13 residues. Per germline, CDR1 SGHTA and CDR2 FQGNSA. Trimming pared 1 base from V and 4 bases from J, leaving 8 bases between. This CDR3 reads CASSLGRAYEQYF. CDR3 nucleotide sequence: TGTGCCAGCAGCTTAGGCAGGGCTTACGAGCAGTACTTC.

The chain carries TRBV7-2 and TRBJ2-7; D is unresolved. V dropped 8 bases and J dropped 0 bases, with 14 bases sitting between them. CDR1 and CDR2 (germline): SGHTA, FQGNSA. CDR3 length equals 14 residues. Here the CDR3 reads CASATPISSYEQYF. CDR3 DNA: TGTGCCAGCGCGACACCCATAAGCTCCTACGAGCAGTACTTC. Supplemented by reference TRBV7-2 and TRBJ2-7, the full variable domain reads GAGVSQSPSNKVTEKGKDVELRCDPISGHTALYWYRQSLGQGLEFLIYFQGNSAPDKSGLPSDRFSAERTGGSVSTLTIQRTQQEDSAVYLCASATPISSYEQYFGPGTRLTVT.

This clone has just one count. V usage is TRBV7-9 and J usage is TRBJ2-7; possibly TRBD1 for D (6 bases). CDR3 length equals 14 residues. CDR1 SEHNR and CDR2 FQNEAQ come from the germline V gene (reference sequence). V was pared by 0 bases and J by 3 bases, with 9 bases between. The DNA for the CDR3 is TGTGCCAGCAGCTTAGCGACAGGTGTCTACGAGCAGTACTTC. This translates into CASSLATGVYEQYF. Looking up the rest from reference TRBV7-9 and TRBJ2-7 gives the full variable domain: DTGVSQNPRHKITKRGQNVTFRCDPISEHNRLYWYRQTLGQGPEFLTYFQNEAQLEKSRLLSDRFSAERPKGSFSTLEIQRTEQGDSAMYLCASSLATGVYEQYFGPGTRLTVT.

CDR3 region: CASSPDRFYEQYF. CDR3 DNA sequence: TGTGCCAGCAGCCCAGACAGATTCTACGAGCAGTACTTC. The genes are TRBV7-2 and TRBJ2-7, with a possible D match to TRBD1 (5 bases). Trimming pared 5 bases from V and 3 bases from J, leaving 11 bases between. Germline values: CDR1 SGHTA, CDR2 FQGNSA. There are 13 residues in the CDR3.

This clone was seen more than once but under ten times. J is TRBJ2-7 and V is TRBV27; unclear D gene. Germline-derived CDR1 and CDR2 are MNHEY and SMNVEV (reference sequence). The V and J ends lost 0 bases and 0 bases respectively, with 6 bases between them. CDR3 length equals 14 residues. Here the CDR3 reads CASSLSSNSYEQYF. CDR3 coding DNA: TGTGCCAGCAGTTTATCTTCTAACTCCTACGAGCAGTACTTC.

The chain joins TRBV28 to TRBJ1-2; D may be TRBD1 (5 bases). Germline V gives CDR1 MDHEN, CDR2 SYDVKM. Between the trimmed V and J ends, which lost 4 bases and 6 bases, there was a span of 15 bases. The CDR3 has 14 residues. CDR3 DNA: TGTGCCAGCAGTTCCGGCGGGAGGGGTAATGGCTACACCTTC. Translated, it gives CASSSGGRGNGYTF.

V and J are TRBV19 and TRBJ1-2; no clear D gene. Per the germline V gene, CDR1 is LNHDA and CDR2 is SQIVND (reference sequence). Trimming removed 5 bases at V and 1 base at J, with 11 bases between. There are 14 residues in the CDR3. The CDR3 sequence is CASSLGRNNYGYTF. Written as DNA, the CDR3 is TGTGCCAGTAGTCTCGGCAGGAATAACTATGGCTACACCTTC.